This section outlines one T cell receptor beta chain sequence together with its context. Its antigen remains undetermined. Per-base quality was not reported, and no clone a single base away is much larger than it. This CDR3 is also generated by other DNA sequences in the sample. Using the deep immunoSEQ assay, multiplex PCR amplified TCR CDR3 regions from genomic DNA. Extracted genomic DNA from each cell subset was spread evenly across all wells of several immunoSEQ 96-well plates, with each plate serving as a replicate. For sorted subsets, approximately 210 ng genomic DNA, equal to tens of thousands of T cell genomes, was loaded into each replicate PCR. The purified libraries were quantified using a Qubit 3.0 fluorometer, sized with a Bioanalyzer 2100, and then quantified again using the KAPA Library Quantification kit. A separate single-read 150-cycle Illumina NextSeq 550 flow cell was used to sequence each immunoSEQ 96-well plate. Concerning the study's data processing: Because only junctional sequences without quality scores were contained in the immunoSEQ output, filtering matching that applied to full-length reads could not be performed. Sequences were annotated with PyIR, a Python wrapper for IgBLAST v1.9, using IMGT germline references to assign V/J genes and CDR3. Reads were filtered out if the reads had weak V/J assignments (E-value above 1e-6), no CDR3, stop codons, out-of-frame junctions, or ambiguous translated residues. V3J clonotypes were defined as sequences sharing the same inferred V gene, J gene, and CDR3 amino acid sequence. The percentage overlap between two repertoires was calculated by dividing the number of shared unique clonotypes by the size of the smaller repertoire. Richness of each repertoire was evaluated using RTK rarefaction, the Chao1 estimator, and Recon v2.1 estimates of unobserved clonotypes. For all TCRbeta clonotypes obtained by the gDNA method from several donors, generation probabilities were computed with OLGA. Imported from immuneACCESS, the table was reduced by TCRdb to in-frame sequences with V and J called. These copies leave out some clones; in studies compared against another copy, an unresolved V gene accounts for under half, and the cause of the remainder is not known. V, J and clone size reflect that table, while D and trimming were determined from the DNA. The sample data list about 2.3 million clones, and approximately 95% of these were observed just once. The ten largest clonotypes hold approximately 0.4% of the sample.

Healthy HIV-negative adults with no recently reported acute infections or vaccinations were included as donors. Only Caucasian adults living in Nashville, Tennessee, USA were represented among the donors. Magnetic negative selection was used to enrich CD4+ T cells, after which naive cells were positively selected on CD45RA and the negative fraction became the memory subset. Blood was collected by leukapheresis, and PBMCs were isolated by Ficoll-Histopaque density gradient centrifugation and then cryopreserved in liquid nitrogen vapor phase. Analytical flow cytometry was used to check the purity and quantity of every magnetically sorted T cell population. From each sorted fraction, genomic DNA was isolated and quantified by UV absorbance on a Nanodrop 2000c. The source of the sample is a study of shared clonotypes between healthy human individuals (dated by TCRdb to 2019 to 2021). For the wider study: The cohort comprised a couple of women and a few men aged 18 to 49 years. For each donor, three plates each were used for CD4 naive and CD4 memory, two plates were used for CD8 naive, and one plate was used for CD8 memory. To estimate repertoire size and how much clonotype sharing occurs between individuals, the study deeply sequenced the blood TCR repertoires of five healthy adults. Libraries were prepared and TCR repertoires were sequenced by different laboratories using diverse techniques, in order to increase sequencing depth and limit assay-specific biases. Between about 0.8 and 9 billion PBMCs per donor were obtained by leukapheresis. What the study reported, not specific to this receptor: Even with the large sequencing depth, rarefaction of the sorted-subset datasets indicated that sequencing was incomplete. Sharing across several donors was observed for 5% to 6.5% of naive CD4, over 3% of naive CD8, about 2.3% of memory CD4, and around 0.42% of memory CD8 clonotypes. Pairwise subsampling led to the expectation that sequencing depth would affect the degree of clonotype sharing among donors. Sampling was restricted to blood, and TCR repertoires in tissue are likely to differ from TCR repertoires in blood. Clonotypes shared by all four sorted-subset donors showed higher generation probabilities than non-shared clonotypes. The genetic and exposure-history diversity represented was limited by the small number of donors. Larger estimated clonotype richness was generally found for naive subsets than for memory subsets.

V loses 0 bases, J loses 2 bases, and the germline ends lie 7 bases apart. The germline V gene sets CDR1 to SQVTM and CDR2 to ANQGSEA. The CDR3 measures 13 amino acids from cysteine to phenylalanine. Solely the CDR3 DNA is kept, with 39 bases framed from the first base. The receptor comes from a man aged 18 to 30 in good health. Some clones in this sample may be carry-over from other donors' samples. The rearrangement combines TRBV29-1 with TRBJ1-1, with the D gene call left open. The source material was naive CD4+ T cells from PBMCs. The intended sense of this specimen's cell subset or site label: CD45RA+ positively selected. CDR3 region: CSVEEGRNTEAFF. The nucleotide sequence reads TGCAGCGTTGAAGAAGGACGAAACACTGAAGCTTTCTTT. Reference TRBV29-1 and TRBJ1-1 proteins supply the regions before and after the CDR3; the full variable domain is: SAVISQKPSRDICQRGTSLTIQCQVDSQVTMMFWYRQQPGQSLTLIATANQGSEATYESGFVIDKFPISRPNLTFSTLTVSNMSPEDSSIYLCSVEEGRNTEAFFGQGTRLTVV.